Listed below are T cell receptor beta chains from one sample, sequenced in a study of OX40 agonist ivuxolimab in advanced cancers. Measured with immunoSEQ multiplex PCR; TCRdb has only the in-frame clones, and not every one. The repertoire has 70,000 to 95,000 clones, about 87% of them found once; the top ten carry nearly 0.55%. The material was CD4+ or CD8+ T cells sorted from blood, obtained in a trial of the OX40 agonist ivuxolimab. Receptor source: an adult with an advanced solid tumor such as melanoma, head and neck, liver or kidney cancer. Each CDR3 is given with its conserved first and last residue. A D gene is named only where the DNA matches it firmly. Not all rows give a size; the values are once, few, many and, for expanded clones, a class.

length	V	size	J	D	DNA	CDR3
15	TRBV9	-	TRBJ2-1	TRBD1	TGTGCCAGCAGCGTAGGACAGGGTGGATACAATGAGCAGTTCTTC	CASSVGQGGYNEQFF
17	TRBV5-6	-	TRBJ2-1	TRBD2	TGTGCCAGCAGCTTCTTTGAGGGACTAGAAAGTTACAATGAGCAGTTCTTC	CASSFFEGLESYNEQFF
16	TRBV5-6	-	TRBJ2-7	-	TGTGCCAGCAGCTATACTTCGACAGTATACTCCTACGAGCAGTACTTC	CASSYTSTVYSYEQYF
13	TRBV5-6	-	TRBJ1-4	-	TGTGCCAGCAGCTTGACCGAGGAGTCAAAACTGTTTTTT	CASSLTEESKLFF
14	TRBV7-9	-	TRBJ2-7	-	TGTGCCAGCAGCTCCCCCGGGTCCTCCTACGAGCAGTACTTC	CASSSPGSSYEQYF
14	TRBV29-1	-	TRBJ2-3	TRBD2	TGCAGCGTCCGGCTAGCGGGAAAATCAGATACGCAGTATTTT	CSVRLAGKSDTQYF
15	TRBV5-1	-	TRBJ1-2	TRBD1	TGCGCCAGCAGCCCTTCACAGGGGTCGGACTATGGCTACACCTTC	CASSPSQGSDYGYTF
16	TRBV5-4	once	TRBJ2-2	TRBD1	TGTGCCAGCAGCCCCGGACAGGGTTTGAGCACCGGGGAGCTGTTTTTT	CASSPGQGLSTGELFF
14	TRBV19	-	TRBJ2-1	-	TGTGCCAGTAGTATCGGTCCGACCCACAATGAGCAGTTCTTC	CASSIGPTHNEQFF
11	TRBV2	-	TRBJ2-1	-	TGTGCCAGCACCCAGTACAATGAGCAGTTCTTC	CASTQYNEQFF
16	TRBV30	-	TRBJ2-7	TRBD2	TGTGCCTGGAGTTTCGTTGGAGCGGGAGGGACCTACGAGCAGTACTTC	CAWSFVGAGGTYEQYF
16	TRBV11-2	-	TRBJ1-2	-	TGTGCCAGCAGCTTAGTGGGAGGGGAGTTGCGGCGAGGCTACACCTTC	CASSLVGGELRRGYTF
16	TRBV7-8	-	TRBJ1-5	TRBD1	TGTGCCAGCAGCTCCAGCCCGGGACAGGGGAATCAGCCCCAGCATTTT	CASSSSPGQGNQPQHF
11	TRBV5-1	-	TRBJ2-7	-	TGCGCCAGCAGCTCCGACTTTGAGCAGTACTTC	CASSSDFEQYF
13	TRBV18	-	TRBJ2-5	-	TGTGCCAGCTCATCCGGACTCCAAGAGACCCAGTACTTC	CASSSGLQETQYF
17	TRBV5-1	-	TRBJ2-3	-	TGCGCCAGCAGCCTGGCCTCGGGAGTCGGTGGCACAGATACGCAGTATTTT	CASSLASGVGGTDTQYF